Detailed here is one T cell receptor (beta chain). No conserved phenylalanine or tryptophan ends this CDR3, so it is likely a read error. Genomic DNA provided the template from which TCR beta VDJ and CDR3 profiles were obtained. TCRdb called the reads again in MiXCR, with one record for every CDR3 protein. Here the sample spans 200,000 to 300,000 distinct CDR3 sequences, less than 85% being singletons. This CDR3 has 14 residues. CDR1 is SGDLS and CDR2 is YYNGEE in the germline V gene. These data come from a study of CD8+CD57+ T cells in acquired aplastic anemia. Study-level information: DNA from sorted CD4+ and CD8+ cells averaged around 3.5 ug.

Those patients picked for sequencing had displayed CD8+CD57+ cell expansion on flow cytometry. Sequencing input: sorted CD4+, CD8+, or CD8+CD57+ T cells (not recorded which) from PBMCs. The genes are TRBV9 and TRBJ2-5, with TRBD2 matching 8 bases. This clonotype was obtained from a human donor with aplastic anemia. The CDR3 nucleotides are TGTGCCACCAGCGGGGGCTCCAGCCCGGAGACCCAGTACTGC. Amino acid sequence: CATSGGSSPETQYC.